The present TCR beta chain was sequenced within a study of Ad26.COV2.S vaccination and SARS-CoV-2 variants. For the study at large: Sample donor was a member of the COV1001 Ad26.COV2.S trial arm.

V dropped 5 bases and J dropped 4 bases, with 12 bases sitting between them. Germline loops: CDR1 SEHNR, CDR2 FQNEAQ (reference sequence). The CDR3 has 14 residues. Some clones are missing from TCRdb's copy, which holds only in-frame ones; the method was immunoSEQ multiplex PCR. Of fewer than 900,000 clones listed, approximately 88% are singletons. Documented treatment: some 20 received Ad26.COV2.S at low or high dose, single or two shots; a few received placebo; per-sample allocation not given. After the first vaccine or placebo injection, samples were drawn on day 63. The rearrangement links TRBV7-9 to TRBJ1-5, with no clear D. This sequence was found in a person between 18 and 60 years old who received the Ad26.COV2.S COVID-19 vaccine or a placebo. This specimen consisted of peripheral blood, obtained in a trial of Ad26.COV2.S vaccine versus placebo. The CDR3 nucleotides read TGTGCCAGCAGCCCAAGTCCGGGGAATCAGCCCCAGCATTTT. Its translation is CASSPSPGNQPQHF.